This passage covers 14 T cell receptor beta chains from one sample sequenced in a study of T cells in Graves' hyperthyroidism and ophthalmopathy. Using RNA transcripts as the source, TCR beta CDR3 regions were amplified. The primer set for the first-round RT-PCR of the TCR CDR3 was HTBI. Via MiXCR, TCRdb re-called the multiplex PCR reads, giving one row per CDR3 protein. The profile shows some 300,000 distinct CDR3 sequences, 13% of them singletons. Sequenced material: blood. All receptors derive from a woman in her thirties with Graves' hyperthyroidism that later progressed to Graves' ophthalmopathy.

This CDR3 is CASSQDSNTGGNTEAFF. The CDR3 nucleotides are TGCGCCAGCAGCCAAGATAGTAACACAGGGGGGAACACTGAAGCTTTCTTT. The chain joins TRBV4-1 to TRBJ1-1; TRBD1 matches at 8 bases. The CDR3 extends over 17 amino acids. In germline, CDR1 is MGHRA, CDR2 YSYEKL. The J segment lost 1 base and the V segment lost 0 bases, leaving 7 bases of the junction unmatched.

The chain couples TRBV28 to TRBJ1-4; D ambiguous. V was pared by 3 bases and J by 5 bases, with 4 bases between. CDR1 MDHEN and CDR2 SYDVKM come from the germline V gene. The CDR3 runs to 12 residues. The CDR3 DNA reads TGTGCCAGCAGTTTGTCGAATGAAAAACTGTTTTTT. Its protein product is CASSLSNEKLFF.

This clonotype was seen repeatedly, ten times or more. The chain couples TRBV18 to TRBJ2-5; 7 positions agree with TRBD2. This CDR3 has 14 amino acids. Germline V gene data show CDR1 as KGHSH and CDR2 as LQKENI. V shed 3 bases and J 2 bases; nucleotides not matched to a gene: 3. The CDR3, as DNA: TGTGCCAGCTCACCCCGGGAGGTGCAAGAGACCCAGTACTTC. Its protein is CASSPREVQETQYF.

In its sample, this clonotype was seen many times. The rearrangement uses TRBV29-1 and TRBJ2-5, with D tentatively TRBD2 (5 bases). Looked up from germline, CDR1 is SQVTM and CDR2 is ANQGSEA. CDR3 length equals 12 residues. V lost 5 bases to trimming and J lost 1 base, with 8 bases between them. CDR3 in DNA: TGCAGCGTTTCTCGGGGCCAAGAGACCCAGTACTTC. Its translation: CSVSRGQETQYF. Full variable domain (missing parts from reference TRBV29-1 and TRBJ2-5): SAVISQKPSRDICQRGTSLTIQCQVDSQVTMMFWYRQQPGQSLTLIATANQGSEATYESGFVIDKFPISRPNLTFSTLTVSNMSPEDSSIYLCSVSRGQETQYFGPGTRLLVL.

This clonotype showed up many times. In nucleotides, the CDR3 is TGTGCCAGCAGCCCACAGGACCACGAGCAGTACTTC. Its translation is CASSPQDHEQYF. The chain uses TRBV12-3 or TRBV12-4 and TRBJ2-7; D is possibly TRBD1 (5 bases). Trimming pared 6 bases from V and 5 bases from J, leaving 11 bases between. This CDR3 contains 12 residues.

This clonotype was seen at least ten times. The chain joins TRBV29-1 to TRBJ2-5; D is ambiguous. The CDR3 extends over 10 amino acids. Per the germline V gene, CDR1 is SQVTM and CDR2 is ANQGSEA. V was pared by 7 bases and J by 0 bases, with 3 bases between. CDR3 amino acids: CSAYQETQYF. CDR3 sequence (DNA): TGCAGCGCCTACCAAGAGACCCAGTACTTC.

This clonotype was recorded many times. The chain recombines TRBV12-3 or TRBV12-4 with TRBJ2-5; TRBD2 matches at 11 bases. The trim removed 5 bases at V and 5 bases at J, leaving 13 bases unmatched. The CDR3 extends over 17 amino acids. The CDR3: CASSLGIAGGPSETQYF. The DNA of the CDR3 is TGTGCCAGCAGTCTAGGGATAGCGGGAGGGCCGTCGGAGACCCAGTACTTC.

This clonotype appeared a few times. This sequence joins TRBV2 and TRBJ1-4, with a possible D match to TRBD1 (5 bases). The germline V gene encodes CDR1 SNHLY and CDR2 FYNNEI. This CDR3 region has 15 residues. V was clipped by 8 bases and J by 2 bases, with 15 bases between them. The CDR3 loop reads CASGTDLGTNEKLFF. CDR3 DNA sequence: TGTGCCAGCGGGACGGATTTAGGCACTAATGAAAAACTGTTTTTT.

In this sample, this clonotype turned up many times. The chain is built from TRBV4-1 and TRBJ1-2, with D perhaps TRBD1 (5 bases). CDR1 and CDR2 (germline): MGHRA, YSYEKL. V was pared by 6 bases and J by 3 bases, with 14 bases between. The CDR3 has 14 residues. The CDR3 DNA sequence: TGCGCCAGCAGGCTTCAGGGATCTGACTATGGCTACACCTTC. Translated: CASRLQGSDYGYTF.

This clonotype was observed at least ten times. V usage is TRBV27 and J usage is TRBJ2-4; D is perhaps TRBD1 (6 bases). Germline loops: CDR1 MNHEY, CDR2 SMNVEV (reference sequence). Trimming cost V 8 bases and J 2 bases, with 25 bases left between them. The CDR3 covers 18 residues. Written as DNA, the CDR3 is TGTGCCAGCGCGCGTACGAGCCGGGACATCGGAACCAAAAACATTCAGTACTTC. Translated, it gives CASARTSRDIGTKNIQYF.

At least ten counts were recorded for this clonotype. The genes are TRBV6-1 and TRBJ2-1; 8 bases are a match to TRBD2. There are 16 residues in the CDR3. The germline V gene encodes CDR1 MNHNS and CDR2 SASEGT. Trimming removed 5 bases from V and 8 bases from J; junction bases left unmatched: 14. The CDR3 sequence: CASSWSPSSGPHEQFF. CDR3 nucleotides: TGTGCCAGCAGTTGGTCACCGTCTAGCGGGCCCCATGAGCAGTTCTTC.

This clonotype was seen many times. J is TRBJ2-7 and V is TRBV6-2 or TRBV6-3; D is possibly TRBD1 or TRBD2 (5 bases each). CDR1 MNHEY and CDR2 SVGEGT come from the germline V gene. The CDR3 is 16 residues long. Deletions cut 2 bases from V and 0 bases from J, with 14 bases between. The CDR3 nucleotides read TGTGCCAGCAGTTACCCGACCGGGGCGAGCTCCTACGAGCAGTACTTC. This gives the protein CASSYPTGASSYEQYF.

This clonotype was recorded at least ten times. This sequence joins TRBV7-3 and TRBJ2-7; no clear D gene. This CDR3 is built from 13 residues. CDR1 and CDR2 (germline): SGHTA, FQGTGA. V gave up 6 bases and J gave up 6 bases, with 15 bases separating them. The chain's CDR3 is CASSQHLGGEQYF. CDR3 nucleotide sequence: TGTGCCAGCAGTCAGCACCTGGGTGGCGAGCAGTACTTC.

This clonotype was recorded at least ten times. The genes are TRBV30 and TRBJ2-5, with D perhaps matching TRBD1 (5 bases). The germline V gene has CDR1 GTSNPN and CDR2 SVGIG (reference sequence). The CDR3 has 13 residues. Trimming removed 3 bases at V and 1 base at J, with 9 bases between. The CDR3 loop is CAWSRQGQETQYF. The CDR3, as DNA: TGTGCCTGGAGCCGGCAGGGCCAAGAGACCCAGTACTTC.